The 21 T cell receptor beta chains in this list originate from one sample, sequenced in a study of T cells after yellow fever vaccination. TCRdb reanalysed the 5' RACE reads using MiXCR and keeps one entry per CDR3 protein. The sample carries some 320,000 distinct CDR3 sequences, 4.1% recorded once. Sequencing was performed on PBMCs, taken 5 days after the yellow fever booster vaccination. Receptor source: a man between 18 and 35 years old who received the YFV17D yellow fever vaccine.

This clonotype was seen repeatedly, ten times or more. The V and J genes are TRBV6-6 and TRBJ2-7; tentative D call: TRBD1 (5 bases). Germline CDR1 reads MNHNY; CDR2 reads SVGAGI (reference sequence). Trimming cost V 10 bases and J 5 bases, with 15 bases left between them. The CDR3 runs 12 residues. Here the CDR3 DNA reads TGTGCCACCCTGGGGCCGAGTGACGAGCAGTACTTC. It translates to CATLGPSDEQYF.

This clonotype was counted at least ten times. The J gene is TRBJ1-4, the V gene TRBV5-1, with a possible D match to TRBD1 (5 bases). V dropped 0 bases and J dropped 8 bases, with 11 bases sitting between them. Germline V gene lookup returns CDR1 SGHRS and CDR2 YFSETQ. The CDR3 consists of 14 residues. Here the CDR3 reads CASSLVAGNEKLFF. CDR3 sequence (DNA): TGCGCCAGCAGCTTGGTGGCAGGGAACGAAAAACTGTTTTTT.

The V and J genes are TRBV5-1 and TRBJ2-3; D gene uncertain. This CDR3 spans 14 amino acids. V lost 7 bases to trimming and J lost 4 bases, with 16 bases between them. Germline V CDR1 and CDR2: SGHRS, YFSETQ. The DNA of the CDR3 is TGCGCCAGCGGGCCCGCTTGGGGTTCAGATACGCAGTATTTT. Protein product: CASGPAWGSDTQYF. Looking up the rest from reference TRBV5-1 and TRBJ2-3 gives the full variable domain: KAGVTQTPRYLIKTRGQQVTLSCSPISGHRSVSWYQQTPGQGLQFLFEYFSETQRNKGNFPGRFSGRQFSNSRSEMNVSTLELGDSALYLCASGPAWGSDTQYFGPGTRLTVL.

The CDR3 is CSATRQGYSLDTQYF. The DNA for the CDR3 is TGCAGTGCTACCAGACAGGGGTACTCTTTAGATACGCAGTATTTT. The V call is TRBV20-1, the J call TRBJ2-3; 8 bases are a match to TRBD1. The CDR3 sequence is 15 residues long. V lost 4 bases, J lost 5 bases, and 11 bases stayed unmatched. CDR1 and CDR2 (germline): DFQATT, SNEGSKA (reference sequence).

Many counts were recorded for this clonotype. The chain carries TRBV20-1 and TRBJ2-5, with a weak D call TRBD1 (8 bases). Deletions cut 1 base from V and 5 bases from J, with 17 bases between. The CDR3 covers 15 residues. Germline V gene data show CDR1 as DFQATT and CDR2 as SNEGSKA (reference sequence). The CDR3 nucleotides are TGCAGTGCTAGAGGCCTAGCGGACAGGGAGGAGACCCAGTACTTC. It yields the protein CSARGLADREETQYF.

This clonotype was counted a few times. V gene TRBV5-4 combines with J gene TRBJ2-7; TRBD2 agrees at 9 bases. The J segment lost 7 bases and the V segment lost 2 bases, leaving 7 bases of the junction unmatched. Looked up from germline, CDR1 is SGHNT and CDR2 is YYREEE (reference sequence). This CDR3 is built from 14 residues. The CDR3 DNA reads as TGTGCCAGCAGCTTCCGCGGGGGGGGTGAGGAGCAGTACTTC. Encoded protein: CASSFRGGGEEQYF. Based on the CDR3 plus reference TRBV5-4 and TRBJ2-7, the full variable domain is ETGVTQSPTHLIKTRGQQVTLRCSSQSGHNTVSWYQQALGQGPQFIFQYYREEENGRGNFPPRFSGLQFPNYSSELNVNALELDDSALYLCASSFRGGGEEQYFGPGTRLTVT.

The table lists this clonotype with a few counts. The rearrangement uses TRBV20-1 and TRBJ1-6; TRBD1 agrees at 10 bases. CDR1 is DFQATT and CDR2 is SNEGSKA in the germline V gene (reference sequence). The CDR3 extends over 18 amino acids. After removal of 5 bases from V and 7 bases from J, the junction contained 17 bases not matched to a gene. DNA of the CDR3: TGCAGTGCTCCCGGTCCCGGGACAGGGGAACGGTACAATTCACCCCTCCACTTT. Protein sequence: CSAPGPGTGERYNSPLHF.

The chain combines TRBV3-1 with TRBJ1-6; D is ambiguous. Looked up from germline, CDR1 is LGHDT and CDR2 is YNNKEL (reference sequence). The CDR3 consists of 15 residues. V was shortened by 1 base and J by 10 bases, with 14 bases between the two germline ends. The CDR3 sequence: CASSQGLPGGSPLHF. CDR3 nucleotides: TGTGCCAGCAGCCAAGGTCTCCCGGGTGGATCACCCCTCCACTTT.

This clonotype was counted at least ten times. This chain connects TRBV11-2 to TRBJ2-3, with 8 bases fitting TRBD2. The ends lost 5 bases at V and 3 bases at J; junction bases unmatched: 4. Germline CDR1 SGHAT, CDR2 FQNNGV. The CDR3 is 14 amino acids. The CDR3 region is CASSGGLATDTQYF. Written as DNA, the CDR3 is TGTGCCAGCAGCGGCGGACTAGCAACAGATACGCAGTATTTT.

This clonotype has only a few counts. The CDR3 coding sequence is TGCGCCAGCAGCTTCGAAGGCAGGCGGTTCTTC. Its protein product is CASSFEGRRFF. V and J are TRBV5-1 and TRBJ2-1; D call uncertain. The CDR3 is made up of 11 amino acids. V dropped 2 bases and J dropped 15 bases, with 12 bases sitting between them. The germline CDR1 and CDR2 sequences are SGHRS and YFSETQ.

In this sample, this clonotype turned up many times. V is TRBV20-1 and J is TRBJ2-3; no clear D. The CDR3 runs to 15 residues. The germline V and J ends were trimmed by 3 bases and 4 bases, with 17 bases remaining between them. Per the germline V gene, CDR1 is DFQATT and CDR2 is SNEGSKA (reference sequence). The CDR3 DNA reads TGCAGTGCTAGGGAACCTAATGGCTTACCAGATACGCAGTATTTT. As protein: CSAREPNGLPDTQYF.

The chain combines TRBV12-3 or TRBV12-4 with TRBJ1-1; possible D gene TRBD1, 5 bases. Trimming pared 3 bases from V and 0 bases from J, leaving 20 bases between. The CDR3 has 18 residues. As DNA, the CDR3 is TGTGCCAGCAGTTTTACTAGGCGGGGGTTGCTGATGAACACTGAAGCTTTCTTT. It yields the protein CASSFTRRGLLMNTEAFF.

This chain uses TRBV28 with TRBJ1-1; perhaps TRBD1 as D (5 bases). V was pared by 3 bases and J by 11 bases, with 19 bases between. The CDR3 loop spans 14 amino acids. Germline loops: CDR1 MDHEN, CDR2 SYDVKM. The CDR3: CASSFSRGERLAFF. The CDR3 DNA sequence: TGTGCCAGCAGTTTCTCTAGGGGCGAGAGGTTGGCTTTCTTT. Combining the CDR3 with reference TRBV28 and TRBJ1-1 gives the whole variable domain DVKVTQSSRYLVKRTGEKVFLECVQDMDHENMFWYRQDPGLGLRLIYFSYDVKMKEKGDIPEGYSVSREKKERFSLILESASTNQTSMYLCASSFSRGERLAFFGQGTRLTVV.

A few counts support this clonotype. In DNA, the CDR3 is TGCGCCAGCAGCCAAGATGGCGGACGATTCAGTAACTATGGCTACACCTTC. Its protein product is CASSQDGGRFSNYGYTF. The chain recombines TRBV4-3 with TRBJ1-2; D unresolved. V lost 0 bases and J lost 1, with 15 bases in between. CDR1 LGHNA and CDR2 YSLEER come from the germline V gene. The CDR3 is 17 residues long.

The CDR3 spells CASSTQGASLSYDEKLFF. The CDR3, as DNA: TGTGCCAGCAGCACACAGGGGGCCAGTCTGAGTTATGATGAAAAACTGTTTTTT. The chain links TRBV7-9 to TRBJ1-4; TRBD1 agrees at 9 bases. This CDR3 has 18 residues. The ends lost 5 bases at V and 6 bases at J; junction bases unmatched: 16. From germline, CDR1 is SEHNR and CDR2 FQNEAQ (reference sequence).

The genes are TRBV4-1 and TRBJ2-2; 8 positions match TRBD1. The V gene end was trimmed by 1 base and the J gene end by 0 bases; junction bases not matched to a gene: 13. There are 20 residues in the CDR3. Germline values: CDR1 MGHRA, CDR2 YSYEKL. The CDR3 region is CASSQVVRGRLLANTGELFF. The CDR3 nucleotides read TGCGCCAGCAGCCAAGTAGTCAGGGGGCGCTTATTAGCGAACACCGGGGAGCTGTTTTTT.

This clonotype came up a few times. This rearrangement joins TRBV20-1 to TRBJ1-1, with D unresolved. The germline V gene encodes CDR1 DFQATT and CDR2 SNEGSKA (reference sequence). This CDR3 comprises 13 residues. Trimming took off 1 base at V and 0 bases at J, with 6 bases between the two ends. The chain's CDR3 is CSARVPMNTEAFF. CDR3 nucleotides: TGCAGTGCTAGAGTCCCCATGAACACTGAAGCTTTCTTT.

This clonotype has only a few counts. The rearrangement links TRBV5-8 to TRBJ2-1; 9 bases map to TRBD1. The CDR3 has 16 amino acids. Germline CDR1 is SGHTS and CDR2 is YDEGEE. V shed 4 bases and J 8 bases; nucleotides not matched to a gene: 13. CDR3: CASSMLQGAFRHEQFF. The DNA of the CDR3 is TGTGCCAGCAGCATGTTACAGGGGGCGTTCAGGCATGAGCAGTTCTTC.

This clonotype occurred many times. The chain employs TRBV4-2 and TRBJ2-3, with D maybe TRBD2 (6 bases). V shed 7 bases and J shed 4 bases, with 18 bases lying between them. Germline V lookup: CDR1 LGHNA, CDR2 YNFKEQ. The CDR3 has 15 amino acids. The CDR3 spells CASTQQPSAADTQYF. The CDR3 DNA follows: TGTGCCAGCACCCAGCAACCTAGCGCGGCAGATACGCAGTATTTT.

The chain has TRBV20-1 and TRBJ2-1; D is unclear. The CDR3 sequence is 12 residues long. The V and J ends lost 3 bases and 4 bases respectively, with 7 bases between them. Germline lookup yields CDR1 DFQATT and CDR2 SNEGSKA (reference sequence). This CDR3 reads CSAREYYNEQFF. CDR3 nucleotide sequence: TGCAGTGCTAGGGAGTATTACAATGAGCAGTTCTTC.

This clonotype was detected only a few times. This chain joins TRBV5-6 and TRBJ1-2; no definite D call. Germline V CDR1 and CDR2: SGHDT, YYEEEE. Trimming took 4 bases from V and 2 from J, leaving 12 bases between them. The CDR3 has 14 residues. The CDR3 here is CASSLWGANYGYTF. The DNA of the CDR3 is TGTGCCAGCAGCCTCTGGGGTGCCAACTATGGCTACACCTTC. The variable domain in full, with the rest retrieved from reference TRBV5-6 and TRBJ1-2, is DAGVTQSPTHLIKTRGQQVTLRCSPKSGHDTVSWYQQALGQGPQFIFQYYEEEERQRGNFPDRFSGHQFPNYSSELNVNALLLGDSALYLCASSLWGANYGYTFGSGTRLTVV.